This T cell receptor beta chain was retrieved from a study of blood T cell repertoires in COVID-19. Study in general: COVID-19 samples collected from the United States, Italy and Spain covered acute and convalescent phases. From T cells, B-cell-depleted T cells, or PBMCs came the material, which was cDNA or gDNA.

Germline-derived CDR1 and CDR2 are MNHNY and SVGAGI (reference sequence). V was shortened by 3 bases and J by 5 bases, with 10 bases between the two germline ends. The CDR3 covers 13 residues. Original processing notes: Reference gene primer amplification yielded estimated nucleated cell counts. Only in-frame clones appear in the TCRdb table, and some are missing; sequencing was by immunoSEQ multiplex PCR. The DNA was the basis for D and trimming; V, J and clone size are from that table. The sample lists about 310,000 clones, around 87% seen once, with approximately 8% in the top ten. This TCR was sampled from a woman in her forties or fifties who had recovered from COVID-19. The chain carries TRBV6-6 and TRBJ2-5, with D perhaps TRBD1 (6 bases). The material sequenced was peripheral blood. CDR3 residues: CASSYGGRETQYF. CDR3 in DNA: TGTGCCAGCAGTTATGGGGGCCGGGAGACCCAGTACTTC.